The next 20 T cell receptor beta chains were all read from a single sample in a study of long-term antiretroviral therapy in people with HIV. The authors ran the immunoSEQ assay, v3.0, at survey level. Here immunoSEQ multiplex PCR was the method, and the copy in TCRdb shows in-frame clones only, minus some. The table lists roughly 30,000 clones, about 84% of them singletons, with 8.8% in the top ten. Sequencing used unsorted PBMCs, obtained about 5 years after starting antiretroviral therapy. These receptors came from a middle-aged man with HIV.

The CDR3 nucleotides are TGTGCCAGCAGGGGGACTTGGGGATACGAGCAGTACTTC. Its protein product is CASRGTWGYEQYF. This chain connects TRBV2 to TRBJ2-7, with D tentatively TRBD2 (6 bases). Germline V gives CDR1 SNHLY, CDR2 FYNNEI. The CDR3 has 13 residues. V was pared by 6 bases and J by 4 bases, with 13 bases between.

The V gene is TRBV2, the J gene TRBJ1-3, with 7 bases fitting TRBD1. Germline CDR1 and CDR2: SNHLY and FYNNEI. Trimming cost V 6 bases and J 9 bases; bases outside gene matches: 5. There are 12 residues in the CDR3. Here the CDR3 reads CASRTGLGTIYF. The CDR3 DNA reads TGTGCCAGCAGGACAGGGCTCGGCACCATATATTTT. Using reference TRBV2 and TRBJ1-3 for the parts outside the CDR3, the full variable domain is EPEVTQTPSHQVTQMGQEVILRCVPISNHLYFYWYRQILGQKVEFLVSFYNNEISEKSEIFDDQFSVERPDGSNFTLKIRSTKLEDSAMYFCASRTGLGTIYFGEGSWLTVV.

The chain recombines TRBV5-8 with TRBJ2-1; maybe TRBD1 (5 bases). Germline values: CDR1 SGHTS, CDR2 YDEGEE. Deletions cut 4 bases from V and 6 bases from J, with 11 bases between. The CDR3 has 13 residues. CDR3 DNA sequence: TGTGCCAGCAGCAGATCCAGGGTCAATGAGCAGTTCTTC. Amino acid sequence: CASSRSRVNEQFF.

The chain is built from TRBV13 and TRBJ2-2, with a weak D call TRBD2 (6 bases). The CDR3 sequence is 15 residues long. From germline, CDR1 is PRHDT and CDR2 FYEKMQ (reference sequence). V was trimmed by 5 bases and J by 3 bases, leaving 13 bases between them. The CDR3 DNA follows: TGTGCCAGCAGCCCAAGGTGGAGGGACACCGGGGAGCTGTTTTTT. Translated, it gives CASSPRWRDTGELFF.

The CDR3 protein is CASTLDAQTGTEAFF. The CDR3 bases are TGCGCCAGCACCTTAGACGCGCAAACGGGGACTGAAGCTTTCTTT. This sequence joins TRBV10-2 and TRBJ1-1, with D unclear. Germline lookup yields CDR1 WSHSY and CDR2 SAAADI. The CDR3 sequence is 15 residues long. V dropped 7 bases and J dropped 5 bases, with 20 bases sitting between them.

The V gene is TRBV5-5, the J gene TRBJ1-6, with 9 positions matching TRBD1. The V and J ends lost 6 bases and 11 bases, in that order; junction bases with no gene match: 9. The CDR3 has 14 amino acids. Looked up from germline, CDR1 is SGHKS and CDR2 is YYEKEE (reference sequence). The CDR3 DNA is TGTGCCAGCACCCAAGACAGGGGGGTGCCACCCCTCCACTTT. Protein product: CASTQDRGVPPLHF.

This chain uses TRBV7-7 with TRBJ1-1; unclear D gene. This CDR3 has 13 amino acids. Trimming cost V 5 bases and J 0 bases, with 7 bases left between them. Germline CDR1 is SSHAT and CDR2 is FNYEAQ (reference sequence). The CDR3 coding sequence is TGTGCCAGCAGCCTCTCCATGAACACTGAAGCTTTCTTT. Encoded protein: CASSLSMNTEAFF.

The chain has TRBV6-1 and TRBJ2-1, with 11 positions matching TRBD1. With 2 bases clipped from V and 3 bases from J, the junction kept 3 bases outside the gene matches. The germline gives CDR1 MNHNS, CDR2 SASEGT. The CDR3 is 16 amino acids. This CDR3 reads CASSERDRGIYNEQFF. The DNA for the CDR3 is TGTGCCAGCAGTGAAAGGGACAGGGGGATCTACAATGAGCAGTTCTTC.

This chain joins TRBV18 and TRBJ2-7; D not certain. Germline loops: CDR1 KGHSH, CDR2 LQKENI. V was shortened by 0 bases and J by 0 bases, with 6 bases between the two germline ends. The CDR3 runs 14 residues. In DNA form, the CDR3 reads TGTGCCAGCTCACCACCGGACGGCTCCTACGAGCAGTACTTC. It yields the protein CASSPPDGSYEQYF.

This chain connects TRBV13 to TRBJ1-1; D not certain. V dropped 0 bases and J dropped 7 bases, with 3 bases sitting between them. CDR1 and CDR2 (germline): PRHDT, FYEKMQ (reference sequence). The CDR3 runs 11 residues. CDR3 coding DNA: TGTGCCAGCAGCTTAGGTGTTGAAGCTTTCTTT. It encodes CASSLGVEAFF.

V and J are TRBV10-2 and TRBJ2-7; TRBD1 agrees at 7 bases. CDR3 size: 17 residues. Germline V gives CDR1 WSHSY, CDR2 SAAADI. V lost 7 bases to trimming and J lost 6 bases; unmatched junction nucleotides: 21. CDR3 sequence reads: CASTANKGGPVSPEQYF. For the CDR3, the DNA is TGCGCCAGCACCGCCAACAAAGGGGGCCCCGTTTCGCCCGAGCAGTACTTC.

The chain recombines TRBV10-3 with TRBJ2-3; 7 bases are a match to TRBD2. CDR3 size: 16 residues. With V trimmed by 8 bases and J by 0 bases, 11 bases remained unmatched. The germline CDR1 and CDR2 sequences are ENHRY and SYGVKD. The CDR3: CAISGGGRGSTDTQYF. CDR3 sequence (DNA): TGTGCCATCTCCGGCGGCGGGAGAGGGAGCACAGATACGCAGTATTTT.

The count of this clone is one. The CDR3: CASRQNQETQYF. CDR3 nucleotide sequence: TGTGCCAGCCGACAGAACCAAGAGACCCAGTACTTC. The rearrangement uses TRBV11-2 and TRBJ2-5, with a possible D match to TRBD1 (5 bases). The V gene lost 8 bases and the J gene lost 0 bases, with 7 bases spanning the gap. CDR3 length: 12 residues. CDR1 SGHAT and CDR2 FQNNGV come from the germline V gene.

The chain uses TRBV6-5 and TRBJ2-5, with D possibly matching TRBD2 (6 bases). This CDR3 is built from 15 residues. The germline V and J ends were trimmed by 0 bases and 5 bases, with 13 bases remaining between them. Germline V gene lookup returns CDR1 MNHEY and CDR2 SVGAGI. The chain's CDR3 is CASSYSPLARETQYF. CDR3 nucleotide sequence: TGTGCCAGCAGTTACTCGCCCCTAGCGCGGGAGACCCAGTACTTC.

The sample holds one count of this clone. The chain employs TRBV5-8 and TRBJ1-1, with D maybe TRBD1 (5 bases). V lost 4 bases and J 6 bases, leaving 19 bases between the germline ends. The CDR3 covers 15 residues. The V gene's germline CDR1 is SGHTS and CDR2 YDEGEE. CDR3 sequence: CASSLAGVSGSEAFF. The CDR3 DNA is TGTGCCAGCAGCCTTGCGGGGGTTAGTGGCTCTGAAGCTTTCTTT.

The J gene is TRBJ2-5, the V gene TRBV28, with a tentative D call TRBD2 (6 bases). The end of the DNA fits TRBJ2-7 better, so the J call may be wrong. CDR1 and CDR2 from the germline V gene are MDHEN and SYDVKM. The CDR3 loop spans 15 amino acids. Written as DNA, the CDR3 is TGTGCCAGCAGTTTGTACGGGGGAGCTCGGTACGAGCAGTACTTC. Translated, it gives CASSLYGGARYEQYF.

The chain links TRBV9 to TRBJ2-1, with D tentatively TRBD1 (6 bases). The V end was cut by 3 bases, the J end by 7 bases, with 11 bases between. Germline CDR1 and CDR2: SGDLS and YYNGEE. The CDR3 has 13 residues. The CDR3 DNA is TGTGCCAGCAGCGCCCGGACAGAAAATGAGCAGTTCTTC. It translates to CASSARTENEQFF.

The chain uses TRBV14 and TRBJ2-2, with no clear D. CDR3 length: 15 amino acids. Looked up from germline, CDR1 is SGHDN and CDR2 is FVKESK. Trimming stripped 0 bases from V and 2 bases from J, with 7 bases between. The CDR3 DNA reads as TGTGCCAGCAGCCAAGAGGTGGGAAACACCGGGGAGCTGTTTTTT. Protein: CASSQEVGNTGELFF.

V is TRBV25-1 and J is TRBJ2-3; D is unclear. The CDR3 length is 10 residues. In germline, CDR1 is MGHDK, CDR2 SYGVNS. The ends were cut back, 4 bases at V and 8 bases at J, with 4 bases in the middle. In DNA, the CDR3 is TGTGCCAGCAGTGCCGGTACGCAGTATTTT. This codes for CASSAGTQYF.

V gene TRBV4-3 combines with J gene TRBJ2-5, with 10 bases lining up with TRBD1. Germline CDR1 and CDR2: LGHNA and YSLEER. The CDR3 loop spans 16 amino acids. V gave up 4 bases and J gave up 1 base; unmatched junction bases: 6. Here the CDR3 reads CASSRSRDRGQETQYF. In DNA, the CDR3 is TGCGCCAGCAGCCGGAGCCGGGACAGGGGCCAAGAGACCCAGTACTTC.